This T cell receptor beta chain was captured by sequencing in a study of vaccination and CD4 T cells after COVID-19. Trimming removed 3 bases from V and 7 bases from J, with 9 bases in between. This CDR3 comprises 12 residues. Germline lookup yields CDR1 DFQATT and CDR2 SNEGSKA (reference sequence). The Oncomine TCR Beta short-read assay was what sequenced the DNA obtained from cultured CD4+ T cells. The genomic DNA was obtained from cultured CD4+ T cells by extraction with the QIAamp micro DNA kit. TCRdb passed the PCR reads through MiXCR, listing each CDR3 protein once. There are roughly 14,000 distinct CDR3 sequences in the sample; about 54% occur only once, and 7.5% to 9.5% lies in the top ten. Treatment defined: approximately 10-day PBMC culture with coronavirus spike peptide pools or control peptides (ViraFEST assay). On this clonotype itself: Its antigen is currently unknown.

Study outcomes and limitations: Convalescent patients displayed spike mono-reactivity in 304 of 307 vaccine-specific clones. Convalescent patients studied were relatively few, and early post-infection timepoints were absent.

The specimen comprised CD4+ T cells from blood, cultured in vitro, sampled before SARS-CoV-2 vaccination. This rearrangement joins TRBV20-1 to TRBJ2-2; a possible D gene is TRBD2 (5 bases). This sequence originates from a human donor who had recovered from COVID-19. CDR3 nucleotides: TGCAGTGCTAGCCCAGGAGGCGGGGAGCTGTTTTTT. Amino acid sequence: CSASPGGGELFF.